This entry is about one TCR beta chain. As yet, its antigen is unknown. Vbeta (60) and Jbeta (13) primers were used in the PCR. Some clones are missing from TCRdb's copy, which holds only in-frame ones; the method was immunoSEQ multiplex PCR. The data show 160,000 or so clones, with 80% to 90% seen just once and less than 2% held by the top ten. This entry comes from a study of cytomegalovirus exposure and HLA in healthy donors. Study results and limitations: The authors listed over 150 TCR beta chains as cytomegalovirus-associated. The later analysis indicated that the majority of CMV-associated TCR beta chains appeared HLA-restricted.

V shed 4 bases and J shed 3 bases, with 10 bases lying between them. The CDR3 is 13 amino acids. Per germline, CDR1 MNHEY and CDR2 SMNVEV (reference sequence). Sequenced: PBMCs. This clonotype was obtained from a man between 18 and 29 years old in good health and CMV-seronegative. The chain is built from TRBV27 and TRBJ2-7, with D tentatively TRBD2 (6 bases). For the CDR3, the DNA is TGTGCCAGCAGTTCCGGGGGTAACTACGAGCAGTACTTC. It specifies CASSSGGNYEQYF.